This T cell receptor (beta chain) is drawn from a study of shared clonotypes between healthy human individuals. General study points: Clonotype sharing across a handful of donors was observed for 4% to 6.5% of naive CD4 clonotypes. Generally, naive subsets came out with larger estimated richness than memory subsets.

This clone was seen a single time. Antigen specificity is unknown. In germline, CDR1 is SGHRS, CDR2 YFSETQ. Trimming pared 2 bases from V and 4 bases from J, leaving 13 bases between. The CDR3 has 15 residues. Repertoires were generated with immunoSEQ multiplex PCR, while TCRdb's copy carries only in-frame clones and drops some. Of 1.5 million to 1.9 million clones listed, 95% to 99% were seen once; the top ten hold about 0.4%. The specimen sequenced was naive CD4+ T cells sorted from blood. Indicated subset: CD45RA+ positively selected. The V gene is TRBV5-1, the J gene TRBJ2-1, with D tentatively TRBD1 (6 bases). The receptor was derived from a young man in good health. This chain's CDR3 is CASSFRTGLYNEQFF. DNA for the CDR3: TGCGCCAGCAGCTTCAGAACAGGGTTATACAATGAGCAGTTCTTC.